Here is one T cell receptor beta chain with its context. The antigen is not known. The sample is drawn from a study of brain T cells in children with intractable seizures. Overall study findings and caveats: Pre-surgery blood may have been undersampled, hiding some clones.

The germline CDR1 and CDR2 sequences are SQVTM and ANQGSEA. The length of the CDR3 is 14 residues. V gave up 0 bases and J gave up 3 bases, with 12 bases separating them. Sequencing was limited to surgery cases with top T cell transcript signatures in brain tissue. Pre-surgery treatment included at least one anti-epileptic drug. Measured with immunoSEQ multiplex PCR; TCRdb has only the in-frame clones, and not every one. The sample carries 80,000 or so clones, 93% recorded once. The material was peripheral blood, obtained at surgery. The receptor was derived from a boy under two years old with tuberous sclerosis and intractable seizures. The rearrangement joins TRBV29-1 to TRBJ2-7; D gene ambiguous. The CDR3 bases are TGCAGCGTTGAAGAAAACGGTCCGGGCTACGAGCAGTACTTC. Translated, it gives CSVEENGPGYEQYF.